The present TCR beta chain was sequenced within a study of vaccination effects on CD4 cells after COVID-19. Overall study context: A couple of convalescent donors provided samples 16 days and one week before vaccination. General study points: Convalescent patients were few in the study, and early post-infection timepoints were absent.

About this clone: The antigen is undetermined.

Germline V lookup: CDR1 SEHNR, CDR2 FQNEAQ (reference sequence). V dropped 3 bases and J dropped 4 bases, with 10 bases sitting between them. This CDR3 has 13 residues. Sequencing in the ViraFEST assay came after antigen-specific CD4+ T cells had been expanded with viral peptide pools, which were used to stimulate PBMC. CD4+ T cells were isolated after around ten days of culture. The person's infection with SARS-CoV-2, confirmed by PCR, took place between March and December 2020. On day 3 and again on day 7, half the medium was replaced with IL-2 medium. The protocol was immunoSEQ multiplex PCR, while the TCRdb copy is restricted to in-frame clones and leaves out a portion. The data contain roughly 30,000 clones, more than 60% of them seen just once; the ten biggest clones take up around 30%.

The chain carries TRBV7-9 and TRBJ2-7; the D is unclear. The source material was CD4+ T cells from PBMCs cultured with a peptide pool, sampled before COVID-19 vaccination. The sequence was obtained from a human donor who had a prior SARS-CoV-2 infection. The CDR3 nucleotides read TGTGCCAGCAGCTTCGCACAGCAGTACGAGCAGTACTTC. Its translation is CASSFAQQYEQYF.